What follows are 9 T cell receptor beta chains derived from one specimen sequenced in a study of blood T cells in healthy people across ages. The use of a sample-barcoded 5' primer and a J-beta primer mix characterized a second PCR of 7 to 11 cycles. TCRdb called the 5' RACE reads again in MiXCR, with one record for every CDR3 protein. The repertoire has over 1.5 million distinct CDR3 sequences, about 49% of them found once; the top ten carry less than 2.5%. The sequenced sample consisted of blood. The receptors here all came from a woman aged 35 to 49 in good health.

In this sample, this clonotype turned up a few times. The chain combines TRBV4-3 with TRBJ2-3, with 9 bases fitting TRBD2. V lost 1 base and J lost 8; bases outside the gene matches: 7. The V gene's germline CDR1 is LGHNA and CDR2 YSLEER. The CDR3 spans 15 residues. The CDR3 region is CASSQVGAGGGTQYF. Written as DNA, the CDR3 is TGCGCCAGCAGCCAAGTGGGCGCGGGGGGGGGTACGCAGTATTTT.

The rearrangement joins TRBV6-2 or TRBV6-3 to TRBJ2-3; the D gene is possibly TRBD1 (5 bases). This CDR3 contains 12 residues. Between the trimmed V and J ends, which lost 7 bases and 5 bases, there was a span of 10 bases. Germline V gene data show CDR1 as MNHEY and CDR2 as SVGEGT. The CDR3 loop reads CASTWGQDTQYF. The CDR3 nucleotides are TGTGCCAGCACGTGGGGCCAAGATACGCAGTATTTT.

The CDR3, as DNA: TGTGCCAGCAGCCAGGTAGTAGATCGGGGAACCTCCTACGAGCAGTACTTC. The encoded protein is CASSQVVDRGTSYEQYF. V usage is TRBV4-2 and J usage is TRBJ2-7; TRBD2 is a possible D gene (5 bases). CDR3 length: 17 amino acids. Trimming took 3 bases from V and 0 from J, leaving 18 bases between them. The germline CDR1 and CDR2 sequences are LGHNA and YNFKEQ.

The chain carries TRBV7-2 and TRBJ1-2; TRBD1 matches at 7 bases. Germline V gene sequence: CDR1 SGHTA, CDR2 FQGNSA. The ends lost 3 bases at V and 6 bases at J; junction bases unmatched: 10. The length of the CDR3 is 15 residues. The CDR3 nucleotides read TGTGCCAGCAGCTTGGGGGACAGCCTGGAGAATGGCTACACCTTC. Translation gives CASSLGDSLENGYTF.

The chain has TRBV4-2 and TRBJ2-5; D is unclear. The CDR3 has 17 amino acids. With 0 bases removed from V and 11 bases from J, the gap between germline ends came to 25 bases. Germline V gene data show CDR1 as LGHNA and CDR2 as YNFKEQ. The chain's CDR3 is CASSQDGAAASYNEQYF. CDR3 nucleotides: TGTGCCAGCAGCCAAGACGGAGCCGCGGCCTCCTACAATGAGCAGTACTTC.

A few counts support this clonotype. The chain is built from TRBV28 and TRBJ2-5; D might be TRBD1 (6 bases). This CDR3 contains 14 residues. CDR1 and CDR2 (germline): MDHEN, SYDVKM. Trimming shortened V by 6 bases and J by 4 bases, and 15 bases separated the two germline ends. The CDR3 region is CASRRNRDLETQYF. The DNA of the CDR3 is TGTGCCAGCAGGAGGAACAGGGACCTAGAGACCCAGTACTTC.

The CDR3 here is CASSSWTAIQETQYF. As DNA, the CDR3 is TGTGCCAGCAGCTCCTGGACAGCGATACAAGAGACCCAGTACTTC. V gene TRBV7-9 combines with J gene TRBJ2-4; maybe TRBD1 (6 bases). The DNA end is a closer match to TRBJ2-5, so the J assignment may be wrong. The CDR3 sequence is 15 residues long. Per the germline V gene, CDR1 is SEHNR and CDR2 is FQNEAQ (reference sequence).

This chain joins TRBV5-1 and TRBJ2-1; D ambiguous. Germline assignment: CDR1 SGHRS and CDR2 YFSETQ. V lost 5 bases and J lost 6, with 15 bases in between. The CDR3 has 14 residues. The CDR3: CASSFQWFGNEQFF. The CDR3 bases are TGCGCCAGCAGTTTTCAATGGTTCGGCAATGAGCAGTTCTTC.

V and J are TRBV20-1 and TRBJ2-3; D is unresolved. V lost 3 bases and J 2 bases, leaving 15 bases between the germline ends. The CDR3 has 15 residues. CDR1 and CDR2 (germline): DFQATT, SNEGSKA (reference sequence). This CDR3 reads CSASWPGVNTDTQYF. The CDR3 bases are TGCAGTGCTAGTTGGCCCGGCGTCAACACAGATACGCAGTATTTT.